The subject of this entry is one T cell receptor beta chain. Its antigen is unknown. Germline-derived CDR1 and CDR2 are MNHNY and SVGAGI (reference sequence). V was trimmed by 6 bases and J by 1 base, leaving 9 bases between them. CDR3 size: 13 residues. This record belongs to a study of OX40 agonist ivuxolimab in advanced cancers. Study summary: Of the participants, around 43% had some prior anti-PD-1, anti-PD-L1 or anti-CTLA-4 therapy, which was allowed. Study-level findings and limits: Low normalized T-cell clonal expansion was additionally recorded for some nonresponders. At 0.1 to 3.0 mg/kg and by week 6, clonal expansion occurred in CD4+ and CD8+ blood T cells. Individuals who were partial responders at 0.1-3.0 mg/kg had clonal expansion that ranked among the lowest.

TCRdb's copy holds only in-frame clones and misses some; the assay was immunoSEQ multiplex PCR. The sample has over 45,000 clones; 87% are singletons. The V gene is TRBV6-6, the J gene TRBJ1-1; D uncertain. The sequencing here drew on CD4+ or CD8+ T cells sorted from blood, taken in a trial of the OX40 agonist ivuxolimab. This TCR derives from an adult with an advanced solid tumor such as melanoma, head and neck, liver or kidney cancer. The CDR3 region has the DNA TGTGCCAGCAGCCAGCACGGGAACACTGAAGCTTTCTTT. It specifies CASSQHGNTEAFF.